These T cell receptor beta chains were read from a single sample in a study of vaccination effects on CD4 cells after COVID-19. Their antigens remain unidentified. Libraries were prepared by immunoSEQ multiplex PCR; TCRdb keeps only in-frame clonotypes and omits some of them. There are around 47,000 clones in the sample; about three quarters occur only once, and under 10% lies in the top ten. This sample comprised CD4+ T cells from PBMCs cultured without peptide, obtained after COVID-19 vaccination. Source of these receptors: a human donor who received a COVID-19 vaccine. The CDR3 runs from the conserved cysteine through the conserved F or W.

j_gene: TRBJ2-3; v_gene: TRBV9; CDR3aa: CASSVATTDTQYF
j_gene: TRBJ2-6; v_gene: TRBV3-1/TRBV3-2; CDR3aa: CASSPSFSGANVLTF
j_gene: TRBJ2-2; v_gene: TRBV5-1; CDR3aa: CASSWGLNTGELFF
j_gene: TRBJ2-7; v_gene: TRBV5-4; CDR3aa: CASSLPTLAGSYEQYF
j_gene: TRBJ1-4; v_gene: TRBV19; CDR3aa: CASSTLSVSNEKLFF
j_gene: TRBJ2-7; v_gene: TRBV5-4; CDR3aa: CASSVLGGYEQYF
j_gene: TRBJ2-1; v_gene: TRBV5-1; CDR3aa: CASSLGDIYNEQFF
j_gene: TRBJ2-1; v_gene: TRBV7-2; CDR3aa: CASSLSTSGGLEQFF
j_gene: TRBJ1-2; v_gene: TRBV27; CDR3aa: CASSFADRANYGYTF
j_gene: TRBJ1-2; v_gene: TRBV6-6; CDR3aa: CASSYPTAKENYGYTF
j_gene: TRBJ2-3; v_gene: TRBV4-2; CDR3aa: CASSQEPIIRATSTDTQYF
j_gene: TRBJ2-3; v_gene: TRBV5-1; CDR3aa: CASGTSGTDTQYF
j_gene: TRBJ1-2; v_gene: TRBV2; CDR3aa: CASSESARNHGYTF
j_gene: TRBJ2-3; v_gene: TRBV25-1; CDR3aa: CASTPGQNLGTQYF
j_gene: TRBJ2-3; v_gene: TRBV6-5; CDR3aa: CASNSAGVTDTQYF
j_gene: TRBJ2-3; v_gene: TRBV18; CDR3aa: CASSPGGGTMDTQYF
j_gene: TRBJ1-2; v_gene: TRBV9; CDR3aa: CASSVDGQRTYGYTF
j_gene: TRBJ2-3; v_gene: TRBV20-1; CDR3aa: CSASDHGLPGTDTQYF
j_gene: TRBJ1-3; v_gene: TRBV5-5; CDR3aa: CASSLSQGVSGNTIYF
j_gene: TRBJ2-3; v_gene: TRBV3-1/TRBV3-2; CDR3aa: CASSQDVRDRGSDTQYF
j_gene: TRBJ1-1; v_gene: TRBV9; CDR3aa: CASSAWVSEAFF
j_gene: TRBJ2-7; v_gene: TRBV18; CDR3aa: CASSPAGPYEQYF
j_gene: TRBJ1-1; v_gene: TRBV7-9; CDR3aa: CASSFSNTEAFF
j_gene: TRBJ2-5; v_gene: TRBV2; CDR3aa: CASSLDRVLRGGETQYF
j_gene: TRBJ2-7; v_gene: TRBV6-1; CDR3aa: CASSEWSNSGTSTYEQYF
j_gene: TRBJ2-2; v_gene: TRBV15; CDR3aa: CATSGDISGVAGELFF
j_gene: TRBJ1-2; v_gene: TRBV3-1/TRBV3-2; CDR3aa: CASSLENKRCYTF
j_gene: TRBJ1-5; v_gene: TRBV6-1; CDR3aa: CASSDQAYSNQPQHF
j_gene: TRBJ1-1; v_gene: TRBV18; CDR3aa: CASSPIVEAAEEAFF
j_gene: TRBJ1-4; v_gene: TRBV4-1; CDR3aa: CASSQFDRFQEKLFF
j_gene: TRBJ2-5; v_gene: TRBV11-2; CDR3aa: CASSLTERGQETQYF
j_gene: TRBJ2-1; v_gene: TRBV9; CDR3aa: CASSLRNNEQFF
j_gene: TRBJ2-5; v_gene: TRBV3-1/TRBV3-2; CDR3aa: CASRAGAQETQYF
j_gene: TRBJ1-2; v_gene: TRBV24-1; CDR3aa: CATSDGDRGYGYTF
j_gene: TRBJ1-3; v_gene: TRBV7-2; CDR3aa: CASSPGTGADTIYF
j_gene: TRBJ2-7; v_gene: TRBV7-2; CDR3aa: CASSLGGVTGTYEQYF